This T cell receptor beta chain was identified during a study of shared clonotypes between healthy human individuals. The overall study: Per-donor plates numbered three CD4 naive, three CD4 memory, two CD8 naive and one CD8 memory.

Here immunoSEQ multiplex PCR was the method, and the copy in TCRdb shows in-frame clones only, minus some. Of about 1 million clones listed, about 75% are singletons. For this clone: Its antigen is currently unknown.

The study's findings and limits: Naive subsets generally exceeded memory subsets in estimated richness. Generation of non-shared clonotypes was less probable than generation of clonotypes shared by all four donors.

The sequence was collected from a man aged 18 to 30 in good health. Sequencing used memory CD4+ T cells sorted from blood. Sample subset: CD45RA-negative fraction.

In DNA, the CDR3 is TGTGCCACCAGCAGAGACAGTTTTTTCTCCTACGAGCAGTACTTC. It specifies CATSRDSFFSYEQYF. J is TRBJ2-7 and V is TRBV15; unclear D gene. The CDR3 is made up of 15 amino acids. Trimming took 0 bases from V and 0 from J, leaving 9 bases between them. Germline loops: CDR1 LNHNV, CDR2 YYDKDF (reference sequence).